These 9 T cell receptor beta chains originate from one sample sequenced in a study of cytomegalovirus exposure and HLA in healthy donors. The PCR made use of 60 Vbeta and 13 Jbeta primers. Data came from immunoSEQ multiplex PCR; TCRdb stores just in-frame clones and leaves some out. Among about 100,000 clones listed, roughly 83% were seen once. The sequencing sample was made of PBMCs. These receptors were collected from a female donor in good health and CMV-seropositive.

CDR3 DNA sequence: TGTGCCAGCAGCGGCCCAGGGGCTCATAGCAATCAGCCCCAGCATTTT. Protein sequence: CASSGPGAHSNQPQHF. The rearrangement joins TRBV5-4 to TRBJ1-5; D possibly corresponds to TRBD1 (6 bases). The CDR3 is made up of 16 amino acids. Per germline, CDR1 SGHNT and CDR2 YYREEE (reference sequence). V lost 4 bases, J lost 0 bases, and 14 bases lay in between.

This chain connects TRBV4-2 to TRBJ1-2; D remains unclear. The CDR3 has 15 residues. Germline CDR1 reads LGHNA; CDR2 reads YNFKEQ. V was shortened by 1 base and J by 4 bases, with 13 bases between the two germline ends. This CDR3 is CASSQVVGDSYGYTF. CDR3 DNA: TGTGCCAGCAGCCAAGTCGTAGGAGATAGCTATGGCTACACCTTC.

Here the CDR3 reads CASSPNRGNTEAFF. The CDR3 DNA reads TGTGCCAGCTCACCGAACAGGGGGAACACTGAAGCTTTCTTT. The chain couples TRBV18 to TRBJ1-1; TRBD1 matches 7 bases. This CDR3 region has 14 residues. CDR1 is KGHSH and CDR2 is LQKENI in the germline V gene. Losses at the gene ends were 3 bases for V and 1 base for J; bases not matched to a gene: 2.

The rearrangement joins TRBV9 to TRBJ1-5; D perhaps matches TRBD1 (6 bases). The V end lost 4 bases, the J end lost 4 bases, and 15 bases lay between the germline ends. Germline CDR1 SGDLS, CDR2 YYNGEE. This CDR3 contains 15 residues. The CDR3 nucleotides read TGTGCCAGCAGCCCGGATGGGGGGGCAAATCAGCCCCAGCATTTT. It specifies CASSPDGGANQPQHF.

The chain has TRBV10-3 and TRBJ2-1; 10 nucleotides agree with TRBD1. The CDR3 covers 14 residues. Germline trimming cut 6 bases from V and 4 bases from J; bases unmatched to any gene: 3. Germline V gene data show CDR1 as ENHRY and CDR2 as SYGVKD. This CDR3 is CAIRRDRGYNEQFF. CDR3 DNA sequence: TGTGCCATCAGAAGGGACAGGGGTTACAATGAGCAGTTCTTC.

The chain links TRBV5-1 to TRBJ1-3; 8 bases line up with TRBD1. V shed 3 bases and J 0 bases; nucleotides not matched to a gene: 2. Germline V CDR1 and CDR2: SGHRS, YFSETQ. CDR3 length: 15 residues. For the CDR3, the DNA is TGCGCCAGCAGCTGGACAGGGAGCTCTGGAAACACCATATATTTT. Its translation: CASSWTGSSGNTIYF.

This chain links TRBV4-2 with TRBJ1-2; D is undetermined. Germline-derived CDR1 and CDR2 are LGHNA and YNFKEQ. CDR3 length equals 16 residues. Deletions cut 0 bases from V and 3 bases from J, with 14 bases between. CDR3 region: CASSQDREAGDYGYTF. The CDR3 DNA reads as TGTGCCAGCAGCCAAGATCGGGAAGCGGGCGACTATGGCTACACCTTC.

The genes are TRBV4-2 and TRBJ2-2; 8 bases fit TRBD1. This CDR3 is 16 amino acids long. CDR1 and CDR2 from the germline V gene are LGHNA and YNFKEQ. Unmatched junction bases numbered 5, after V lost 3 bases and J lost 2 bases. The CDR3: CASSHRGTGNTGELFF. DNA of the CDR3: TGTGCCAGCAGCCATAGAGGGACAGGTAACACCGGGGAGCTGTTTTTT.

The V and J genes are TRBV5-4 and TRBJ2-3; 9 nucleotides line up with TRBD1. This CDR3 spans 15 amino acids. CDR1 and CDR2 (germline): SGHNT, YYREEE (reference sequence). V was clipped by 3 bases and J by 4 bases; unmatched bases: 6. CDR3 sequence reads: CASSSGQGNPDTQYF. CDR3 in DNA: TGTGCCAGCAGCTCGGGACAGGGAAATCCAGATACGCAGTATTTT.